Following are 25 T cell receptor beta chains from one sample sequenced in a study of blood T cell repertoires in COVID-19. The table came from immunoSEQ multiplex PCR; TCRdb's copy has only in-frame clones and leaves some out. This table has roughly 300,000 clones, roughly 87% appearing once. Input material: peripheral blood. The receptors were sampled from a human donor in a cohort sampled during active COVID-19.

V gene TRBV6-5 combines with J gene TRBJ2-1; D is perhaps TRBD1 (6 bases). Germline CDR1 MNHEY, CDR2 SVGAGI. The V end was cut by 6 bases, the J end by 9 bases, with 15 bases between. The CDR3 is 13 residues long. The CDR3: CASRRDIMGEQFF. The CDR3 DNA follows: TGTGCCAGCAGAAGGGACATTATGGGTGAGCAGTTCTTC.

The chain links TRBV5-1 to TRBJ1-1; D is possibly TRBD1 (5 bases). The CDR3 contains 15 residues. Trimming took off 3 bases at V and 2 bases at J, with 14 bases between the two ends. CDR1 and CDR2 (germline): SGHRS, YFSETQ. Written as DNA, the CDR3 is TGCGCCAGCAGCTCCGACAGTGAGATAAACACTGAAGCTTTCTTT. As protein: CASSSDSEINTEAFF.

The rearrangement uses TRBV4-2 and TRBJ1-3, with D perhaps TRBD1 (5 bases). V shed 0 bases and J shed 7 bases, with 13 bases lying between them. The CDR3 extends over 15 amino acids. Germline loops: CDR1 LGHNA, CDR2 YNFKEQ. The CDR3 DNA reads as TGTGCCAGCAGCCAAGAAGGGACTCTCGGGAACACCATATATTTT. Amino acid sequence: CASSQEGTLGNTIYF.

The CDR3 loop is CASTLRVGQPQHF. The CDR3 DNA reads as TGTGCCAGCACCCTCAGGGTCGGTCAGCCCCAGCATTTT. The chain employs TRBV12-3 or TRBV12-4 and TRBJ1-5; D possibly corresponds to TRBD1 (5 bases). V was clipped by 7 bases and J by 6 bases, with 13 bases between them. There are 13 residues in the CDR3.

CDR3 amino acids: CSASKGFRTSYEQYF. CDR3 DNA sequence: TGCAGTGCTAGTAAGGGCTTTAGGACATCCTACGAGCAGTACTTC. The gene calls are TRBV20-1 and TRBJ2-7; tentative D call: TRBD1 (5 bases). V gave up 3 bases and J gave up 1 base, with 16 bases separating them. The CDR3 is 15 amino acids. Germline lookup yields CDR1 DFQATT and CDR2 SNEGSKA (reference sequence).

The CDR3 DNA reads TGTGCCAGTAGTCCCGAACTGGGTACCGGGTGGAACACTGAAGCTTTCTTT. Its translation is CASSPELGTGWNTEAFF. The chain carries TRBV19 and TRBJ1-1; D unclear. CDR3 length: 17 residues. Trimming cost V 5 bases and J 1 base, with 20 bases left between them. Germline CDR1 and CDR2: LNHDA and SQIVND (reference sequence).

The genes are TRBV28 and TRBJ1-5; D is uncertain. CDR3 length equals 11 residues. CDR1 and CDR2 from the germline V gene are MDHEN and SYDVKM. With 6 bases removed from V and 4 bases from J, the gap between germline ends came to 4 bases. The chain's CDR3 is CASSQNQPQHF. CDR3 bases: TGTGCCAGCAGCCAGAATCAGCCCCAGCATTTT.

The rearrangement joins TRBV11-2 to TRBJ2-7; D remains ambiguous. Trimming took 5 bases from V and 4 from J, leaving 15 bases between them. The CDR3 has 14 residues. Germline values: CDR1 SGHAT, CDR2 FQNNGV. The CDR3 region is CASSEVVLSYEQYF. The DNA of the CDR3 is TGTGCCAGCAGCGAGGTCGTCCTTTCTTACGAGCAGTACTTC.

The V call is TRBV2, the J call TRBJ1-1, with TRBD1 matching 7 bases. Germline V CDR1 and CDR2: SNHLY, FYNNEI. The CDR3 has 15 residues. V shed 4 bases, J shed 1 base, and the junction held 6 bases outside the gene matches. CDR3 loop: CASSAAGQSNTEAFF. CDR3 sequence (DNA): TGTGCCAGCAGTGCGGCGGGACAGTCGAACACTGAAGCTTTCTTT.

V usage is TRBV6-5 and J usage is TRBJ2-7; 9 bases align to TRBD1. This CDR3 contains 15 residues. Germline CDR1 and CDR2: MNHEY and SVGAGI. V lost 7 bases to trimming and J lost 1 base; unmatched junction nucleotides: 8. CDR3 in amino acids: CASIRDREGSYEQYF. CDR3 DNA: TGTGCCAGCATCCGGGACAGGGAAGGTTCCTACGAGCAGTACTTC.

This clone turned up a few times. The genes are TRBV7-5 and TRBJ2-3; TRBD1, the table's D call, was not compared with the DNA. TRBV7-5 is a pseudogene locus. CDR3 length: 19 residues. The CDR3 protein is CARSFSQQGLPVLTDTQYF. The CDR3 nucleotides are TGTGCCAGAAGCTTCTCCCAGCAGGGGCTTCCCGTGCTCACAGATACGCAGTATTTT.

The gene calls are TRBV7-9 and TRBJ2-5; 7 positions agree with TRBD1. Germline V gene lookup returns CDR1 SEHNR and CDR2 FQNEAQ (reference sequence). The junction had 3 bases not matched to a gene; V was cut back by 4 bases and J by 1 base. The CDR3 runs 14 residues. The CDR3 sequence is CASSWTGAQETQYF. CDR3 DNA sequence: TGTGCCAGCAGCTGGACAGGAGCCCAAGAGACCCAGTACTTC.

The chain has TRBV7-9 and TRBJ1-1, with 9 nucleotides matching TRBD1. The CDR3 extends over 14 amino acids. Trimming took 10 bases from V and 4 from J; bases not matched to a gene: 10. Germline loops: CDR1 SEHNR, CDR2 FQNEAQ (reference sequence). The CDR3 is CAIIEQGASTEAFF. The CDR3 bases are TGTGCCATAATAGAACAGGGGGCGAGCACTGAAGCTTTCTTT.

This clone was seen just once. The chain combines TRBV6-2 or TRBV6-3 with TRBJ2-7; TRBD2 matches at 12 bases. The CDR3 length is 15 residues. Germline trimming cut 4 bases from V and 5 bases from J; bases unmatched to any gene: 6. Germline-derived CDR1 and CDR2 are MNHEY and SVGEGT. The CDR3 coding sequence is TGTGCCAGCAGTTCCTGGACTAGCGGGAATGACGAGCAGTACTTC. It codes for CASSSWTSGNDEQYF.

The chain recombines TRBV6-5 with TRBJ1-6; D call uncertain. V was trimmed by 5 bases and J by 6 bases, leaving 11 bases between them. The CDR3 is made up of 14 amino acids. Germline V gives CDR1 MNHEY, CDR2 SVGAGI. The CDR3: CASSPGIVNSPLHF. CDR3 DNA: TGTGCCAGCAGTCCCGGGATCGTTAATTCACCCCTCCACTTT.

Points on this clone: The sample holds other DNA sequences that translate to the same CDR3. The CDR3 loop reads CASSLGQGYTGELFF. The CDR3 coding sequence is TGCGCCAGCAGCCTGGGCCAGGGCTACACCGGGGAGCTGTTTTTT. This chain links TRBV5-1 with TRBJ2-2; possible D gene TRBD1, 5 bases. The V gene lost 4 bases and the J gene lost 3 bases, with 13 bases spanning the gap. The CDR3 covers 15 residues. Per the germline V gene, CDR1 is SGHRS and CDR2 is YFSETQ.

The chain combines TRBV11-2 with TRBJ1-1, with 11 bases aligning to TRBD1. The length of the CDR3 is 14 residues. Trimming removed 3 bases from V and 8 bases from J; junction bases left unmatched: 5. CDR1 SGHAT and CDR2 FQNNGV come from the germline V gene. In DNA form, the CDR3 reads TGTGCCAGCAGCTTCGGACAGGGGGCTTCAGAAGCTTTCTTT. Translated: CASSFGQGASEAFF.

V is TRBV6-5 and J is TRBJ1-5, with 7 nucleotides matching TRBD1. This CDR3 spans 15 amino acids. Trimming took 2 bases from V and 5 from J; bases not matched to a gene: 6. Per germline, CDR1 MNHEY and CDR2 SVGAGI. The CDR3 region is CASSYTTGSDQPQHF. The CDR3 DNA sequence: TGTGCCAGCAGTTACACGACAGGGTCGGATCAGCCCCAGCATTTT.

The chain employs TRBV6-6 and TRBJ2-5; 13 positions match TRBD2. The CDR3 extends over 19 amino acids. Germline CDR1 is MNHNY and CDR2 is SVGAGI (reference sequence). Trimming at V came to 6 bases and at J to 4 bases, leaving 17 bases not matched to a gene. The DNA for the CDR3 is TGTGCCAGCAGCTGGCCTCGGACTAGCGGGAGTGAGGTCCGAGAGACCCAGTACTTC. Protein product: CASSWPRTSGSEVRETQYF.

The V call is TRBV10-3, the J call TRBJ2-1; D is perhaps TRBD1 (5 bases). This CDR3 spans 14 amino acids. V lost 10 bases and J 1 base, leaving 14 bases between the germline ends. Looked up from germline, CDR1 is ENHRY and CDR2 is SYGVKD. CDR3 nucleotides: TGTGCCACAGCCCAAGCAGGGTCCTACAATGAGCAGTTCTTC. It is translated as CATAQAGSYNEQFF.

The chain carries TRBV2 and TRBJ2-7; 7 bases map to TRBD1. The CDR3 spans 14 residues. After removal of 8 bases from V and 3 bases from J, the junction contained 10 bases not matched to a gene. Germline V gives CDR1 SNHLY, CDR2 FYNNEI. In DNA, the CDR3 is TGTGCCAGCGGGACCCGGGACAGACACTACGAGCAGTACTTC. Its translation: CASGTRDRHYEQYF.

V is TRBV11-2 and J is TRBJ2-7, with TRBD1 identical over 8 bases. The CDR3 totals 17 residues. The V segment lost 1 base and the J segment 3 bases; nucleotides outside the gene matches: 11. Germline V gene lookup returns CDR1 SGHAT and CDR2 FQNNGV. This CDR3 reads CASSLVGGGTGIYEQYF. The CDR3 coding sequence is TGTGCCAGCAGCTTAGTAGGCGGCGGGACAGGCATCTACGAGCAGTACTTC.

The chain joins TRBV10-2 to TRBJ1-5, with D unclear. Germline V gene data show CDR1 as WSHSY and CDR2 as SAAADI. The germline V and J ends were trimmed by 4 bases and 7 bases, with 8 bases remaining between them. The CDR3 contains 12 residues. The CDR3 coding sequence is TGCGCCAGCAGTGTAACATGGCAGCCCCAGCATTTT. Residues: CASSVTWQPQHF.

This clone was detected ten times or more. The chain carries TRBV2 and TRBJ1-6; D is unclear. Between the trimmed V and J ends, which lost 6 bases and 6 bases, there was a span of 15 bases. CDR1 SNHLY and CDR2 FYNNEI come from the germline V gene. CDR3 length: 15 residues. This CDR3 is CASSAVGGPNSPLHF. In DNA form, the CDR3 reads TGTGCCAGCAGCGCCGTGGGAGGGCCTAATTCACCCCTCCACTTT.

This clone was recorded at least ten times. The sample carries other DNA sequences with the same CDR3. The chain joins TRBV5-1 to TRBJ2-7; TRBD1 matches at 7 bases. V dropped 0 bases and J dropped 3; count of bases not matched to a gene: 3. The CDR3 contains 14 residues. In germline, CDR1 is SGHRS, CDR2 YFSETQ. CDR3 in amino acids: CASSLDRGNYEQYF. In nucleotides, the CDR3 is TGCGCCAGCAGCTTGGACAGGGGTAACTACGAGCAGTACTTC.